One sample yielded the 2 T cell receptor beta chains listed below, sequenced in a study of chemoradiotherapy in HPV16-positive cancers. Measured with immunoSEQ multiplex PCR; TCRdb has only the in-frame clones, and not every one. Of about 11,000 clones detected, roughly nine tenths appear once; the ten largest clones hold around 1.8%. This sample comprised blood, obtained from a patient who underwent chemoradiotherapy. The receptors originated from a human donor with HPV-associated anogenital cancer.

This chain connects TRBV6-4 to TRBJ2-1; 8 bases map to TRBD2. Per germline, CDR1 MRHNA and CDR2 SNTAGT. Trimming took 2 bases from V and 6 from J; bases not matched to a gene: 6. The CDR3 runs 15 residues. CDR3 residues: CASSDRAGEGNEQFF. CDR3 DNA: TGTGCCAGCAGTGACAGAGCGGGGGAGGGCAATGAGCAGTTCTTC.

The chain joins TRBV19 to TRBJ2-3, with TRBD2 matching over 9 bases. The CDR3 runs to 17 residues. Germline lookup yields CDR1 LNHDA and CDR2 SQIVND (reference sequence). The junction had 6 bases not matched to a gene; V was cut back by 0 bases and J by 2 bases. CDR3 region: CASSIEATSGDTDTQYF. The CDR3 DNA follows: TGTGCCAGTAGTATAGAGGCGACTAGCGGTGACACAGATACGCAGTATTTT.